Ten or more counts support the clone carrying this TCR beta chain. Time point defined: sample taken at primary tumor resection. Researchers sequenced whole RNA taken from tumor, nontumor lung or frozen PBMC without sorting. This entry belongs to a study of spatial heterogeneity in lung cancer. TCRdb ran MiXCR on the 5' RACE reads and lists one entry per CDR3 protein. Seen here are 25,000 or so distinct CDR3 sequences, 7.5% to 9.5% observed once, and the top ten hold 36%. The CDR3 spans 16 residues. V dropped 4 bases and J dropped 3; count of bases not matched to a gene: 8. Looked up from germline, CDR1 is SNHLY and CDR2 is FYNNEI.

The chain is built from TRBV2 and TRBJ2-1, with TRBD1 matching over 8 bases. Sequences were derived from PBMCs, sampled at surgery. The receptor's source is a female donor with early-stage non-small cell lung cancer. The CDR3: CASSVQGAPNYNEQFF. In DNA, the CDR3 is TGTGCCAGCAGTGTTCAGGGGGCACCCAACTACAATGAGCAGTTCTTC.